The subject of this entry is one T cell receptor beta chain. Authors' data handling: Scientists estimated how many nucleated cells there were by amplifying reference gene primers. Clones were read by immunoSEQ multiplex PCR, and TCRdb kept only the in-frame ones, dropping some. V and J calls and clone size follow that table, whereas D and trimming were derived from the DNA. Among approximately 300,000 clones, 85% to 90% were seen once, and the ten largest hold 6% to 8%. Germline V gene sequence: CDR1 SGHVS, CDR2 FNYEAQ. The CDR3 consists of 16 residues. With 5 bases clipped from V and 4 bases from J, the junction kept 7 bases outside the gene matches. This entry belongs to a study of blood T cell repertoires in COVID-19.

Material: peripheral blood. The V and J genes are TRBV7-6 and TRBJ2-6, with 8 bases fitting TRBD1. This receptor was identified in a woman aged 50 to 60 with COVID-19, enrolled during active disease. The CDR3 loop is CASSLIRGHGANVLTF. The DNA for the CDR3 is TGTGCCAGCAGCCTAATCAGGGGGCACGGGGCCAACGTCCTGACTTTC.